The sequence of this TCR beta chain was determined in a study of blood T cell repertoires in COVID-19. Clones were sequenced by immunoSEQ multiplex PCR, and TCRdb holds only the in-frame ones, with some missing. The sample carries some 16,000 clones, 70% to 90% recorded once. Material: peripheral blood. The receptor comes from a man aged 60 to 69 with acute or convalescent COVID-19.

DNA of the CDR3: TGCAGCGTTGCCGTTCTGGGGGGGGAGGAACTGTTTTTT. It yields the protein CSVAVLGGEELFF. The chain links TRBV29-1 to TRBJ1-4, with D possibly matching TRBD1 (5 bases). V lost 4 bases, J lost 12 bases, and 18 bases lay in between. Per the germline V gene, CDR1 is SQVTM and CDR2 is ANQGSEA. The CDR3 loop spans 13 amino acids.